The T cell receptor (beta chain) described here comes from a study of neurological immune-mediated disorders. MiXCR was run by TCRdb on the 5' RACE reads, yielding one entry per CDR3 protein. The sample holds about 55,000 distinct CDR3 sequences, over 3.5% seen once. This CDR3 comprises 15 residues. Trimming left V 4 bases short and J 4 bases short, with 17 bases between. CDR1 and CDR2 from the germline V gene are MGHRA and YSYEKL. This clonotype was seen at least ten times. The clonotype was recovered from a woman aged 40 to 55 with multiple sclerosis. The J gene is TRBJ2-7, the V gene TRBV4-1; D possibly corresponds to TRBD2 (7 bases). Sample: CD4+ T cells from blood. CDR3 bases: TGCGCCAGCAGCCGCATGTGGGGGGGCGTGTACGAGCAGTACTTC. It specifies CASSRMWGGVYEQYF.